These T cell receptor beta chains were read from a single sample in a study of T cell responses to AZD1222 COVID-19 vaccine. Here immunoSEQ multiplex PCR was the method, and the copy in TCRdb shows in-frame clones only, minus some. The sample shows about 110,000 clones, 88% of them seen only once. The sequenced sample was peripheral blood, obtained on day 0 of AZD1222 vaccination. All receptors derive from an adult in good health. The CDR3 runs from the conserved cysteine through the conserved F or W. The D gene is left open where the match is weak. Rows give clone size only sometimes, using once, few, many, or a class for an expanded clone.

size: NA
V: TRBV2
J: TRBJ2-3
D: NA
CDR3: CASRRGWGTDTQYF
DNA: TGTGCCAGCAGGAGAGGATGGGGCACAGATACGCAGTATTTT

size: once
V: TRBV18
J: TRBJ1-2
D: TRBD1
CDR3: CASSPLDRSKGGYTF
DNA: TGTGCCAGCTCACCCCTGGACAGGTCCAAAGGTGGCTACACCTTC

size: NA
V: TRBV5-1
J: TRBJ2-7
D: NA
CDR3: CASSSNPQVYEQYF
DNA: TGCGCCAGCAGCTCAAACCCACAGGTCTACGAGCAGTACTTC

size: NA
V: TRBV4-3
J: TRBJ2-7
D: TRBD2
CDR3: CASSPGLGRYEQYF
DNA: TGCGCCAGCAGCCCTGGACTAGGGCGCTACGAGCAGTACTTC

size: NA
V: TRBV27
J: TRBJ2-3
D: NA
CDR3: CASRPWEGARSTAQYF
DNA: TGTGCCAGCAGACCCTGGGAGGGGGCGCGAAGTACGGCGCAGTATTTT

size: NA
V: TRBV6-5
J: TRBJ1-6
D: NA
CDR3: CASSYFRGVNSPLHF
DNA: TGTGCCAGCAGTTACTTCCGGGGAGTAAATTCACCCCTCCACTTT

size: NA
V: TRBV7-7
J: TRBJ2-2
D: NA
CDR3: CASSLPWGGELFF
DNA: TGTGCCAGCAGCCTCCCCTGGGGCGGGGAGCTGTTTTTT

size: NA
V: TRBV3-1/TRBV3-2
J: TRBJ2-7
D: TRBD1
CDR3: CASSQERTGGGEQYF
DNA: TGTGCCAGCAGCCAAGAACGAACAGGGGGCGGCGAGCAGTACTTC

size: NA
V: TRBV5-6
J: TRBJ1-1
D: NA
CDR3: CASSPISQGGNTEAFF
DNA: TGTGCCAGCAGTCCTATTAGCCAGGGAGGGAACACTGAAGCTTTCTTT

size: medium-sized
V: TRBV29-1
J: TRBJ2-7
D: NA
CDR3: CSVETGLGYEQYF
DNA: TGCAGCGTTGAAACTGGGCTCGGCTACGAGCAGTACTTC

size: NA
V: TRBV2
J: TRBJ1-5
D: NA
CDR3: CASSDRVYQPQHF
DNA: TGTGCCAGCAGTGATAGGGTTTATCAGCCCCAGCATTTT